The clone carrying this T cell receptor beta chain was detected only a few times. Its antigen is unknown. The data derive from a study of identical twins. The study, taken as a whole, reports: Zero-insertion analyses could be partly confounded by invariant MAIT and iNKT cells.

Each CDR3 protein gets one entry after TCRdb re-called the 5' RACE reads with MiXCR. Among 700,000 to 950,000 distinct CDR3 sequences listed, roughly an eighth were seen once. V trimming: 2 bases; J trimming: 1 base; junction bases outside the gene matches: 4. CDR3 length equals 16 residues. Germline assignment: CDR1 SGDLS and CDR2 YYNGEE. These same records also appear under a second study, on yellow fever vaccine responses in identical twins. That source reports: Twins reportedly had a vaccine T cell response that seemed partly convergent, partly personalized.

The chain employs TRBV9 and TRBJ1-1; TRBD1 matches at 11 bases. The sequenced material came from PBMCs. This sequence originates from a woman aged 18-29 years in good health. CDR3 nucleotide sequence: TGTGCCAGCAGCGTCCGGGACAGGGGGTCGAACACTGAAGCTTTCTTT. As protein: CASSVRDRGSNTEAFF.